The source of this T cell receptor (beta chain) is a study of identical twins. General study findings and limits: The analysis was cross-sectional rather than longitudinal within donors.

Germline V lookup: CDR1 SEHNR, CDR2 FQNEAQ (reference sequence). This CDR3 is built from 15 residues. TCRdb recomputed calls from the 5' RACE reads with MiXCR, one row per CDR3 protein. The sample includes 200,000 to 300,000 distinct CDR3 sequences, 8% to 11% of them seen just once. To note about this clonotype: Its antigen is undetermined. The germline gene is not matched at one end of the junction; a read error may be the cause.

The sequence derives from a man between 45 and 60 years old in good health. Sequencing input: memory T cells sorted from blood. The chain links TRBV7-9 to TRBJ1-2; weak D call: TRBD1 (5 bases). The CDR3 DNA sequence: TGCCTATTACAGGACGCCCTTCGACCTAACTATGGCTACACCTTC. Its translation is CLLQDALRPNYGYTF.